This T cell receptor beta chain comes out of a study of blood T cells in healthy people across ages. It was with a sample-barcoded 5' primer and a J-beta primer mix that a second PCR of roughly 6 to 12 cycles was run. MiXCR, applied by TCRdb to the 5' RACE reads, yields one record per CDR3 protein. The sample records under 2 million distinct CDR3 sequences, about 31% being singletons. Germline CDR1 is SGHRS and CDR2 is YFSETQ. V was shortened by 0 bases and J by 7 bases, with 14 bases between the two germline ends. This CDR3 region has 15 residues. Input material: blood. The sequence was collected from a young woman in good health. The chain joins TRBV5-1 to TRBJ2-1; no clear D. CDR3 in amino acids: CASSLVVRPENEQFF. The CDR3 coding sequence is TGCGCCAGCAGCTTGGTCGTACGGCCGGAGAATGAGCAGTTCTTC.